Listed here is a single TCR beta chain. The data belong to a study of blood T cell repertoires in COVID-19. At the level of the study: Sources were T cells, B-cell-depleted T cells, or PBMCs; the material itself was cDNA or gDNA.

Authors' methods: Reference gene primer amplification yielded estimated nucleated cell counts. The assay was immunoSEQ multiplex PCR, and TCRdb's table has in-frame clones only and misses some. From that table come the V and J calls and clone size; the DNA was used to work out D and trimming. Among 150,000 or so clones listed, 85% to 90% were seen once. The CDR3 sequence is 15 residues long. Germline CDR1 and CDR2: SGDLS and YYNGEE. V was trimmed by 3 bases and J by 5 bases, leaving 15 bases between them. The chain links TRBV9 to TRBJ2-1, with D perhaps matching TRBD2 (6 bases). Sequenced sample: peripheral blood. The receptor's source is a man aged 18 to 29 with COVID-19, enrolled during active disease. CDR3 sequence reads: CASSASALGNNEQFF. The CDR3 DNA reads TGTGCCAGCAGCGCTAGCGCACTGGGAAACAATGAGCAGTTCTTC.